This T cell receptor beta chain originates from a study of identical twins. Study-wide points: Monozygotic twin pairs showed more out-of-frame TCR alpha sharing than models estimated. Reduced insertions were recorded for abundant cord blood beta clonotypes, with no such pattern in memory repertoires.

Germline V gene lookup returns CDR1 LGHDT and CDR2 YNNKEL (reference sequence). The CDR3 loop spans 12 amino acids. The germline V and J ends were trimmed by 8 bases and 9 bases, with 14 bases remaining between them. TCRdb redid the calling of the 5' RACE reads with MiXCR, one entry per CDR3 protein. The sample carries approximately 670,000 distinct CDR3 sequences, around 6% recorded once. This clonotype has just a few counts. Its specificity is not known. The genes are TRBV3-1 and TRBJ1-5; perhaps TRBD1 as D (5 bases). The clonotype originates from a young man in good health. The sample comprised naive T cells sorted from blood. In nucleotides, the CDR3 is TGTGCCAGCTCAACGGGGGGTGGGCCCCAGCATTTT. Its protein product is CASSTGGGPQHF.